The rows below give T cell receptor beta chains drawn from one sample of a study of T-cell memory formation after mild COVID-19. In TCRdb, the 5' RACE reads were re-called with MiXCR into one record per CDR3 protein. The repertoire holds under 150,000 distinct CDR3 sequences, 15% to 20% seen once, with around 13% in the top ten. Sequenced sample: PBMCs or a T cell subset sorted from them (not recorded which). These receptor sequences come from an adult woman who had mild COVID-19 (a few samples of this study predate the infection). Cell type and time point are not known. Both conserved end residues are trimmed from each CDR3.

cdr3_aa v_call
ASSYTYLVAGSTDTQY TRBV6-5
ASAREAHTGELF TRBV7-3
ASSKVGRGRFGETQY TRBV21-1
SARDRGSPLH TRBV20-1
ASSLRDPGPYEQY TRBV9
ASSPPIREFLRTEAF TRBV6-2/TRBV6-3
SVEEVAPGYEQY TRBV29-1
ASSKGGQPQH TRBV3-1
ASSYSTTSDYEQF TRBV6-6
ASSQDLATTYNEQF TRBV4-3
ASTRDSEKLF TRBV5-6
ASSLEAPGQGGYEQY TRBV11-2
ASSFRGGVKRAGELF TRBV12-3/TRBV12-4
ASRPPSSGSGNTIY TRBV19
ATSRDRVSSYGYT TRBV15
ASSQNTVGQDEQY TRBV2
ASSFDGSGQPQH TRBV7-9
ASSPGAGPSYEQY TRBV18
ASSRGTGTGELF TRBV5-4
SEARLGLLTDTQY TRBV20-1
ASSLIQGNDEQY TRBV5-1
ASSPGLAHKITDTQY TRBV7-9
ASSQPGQVYGYT TRBV4-1
ASSLVSAGGYGYT TRBV5-4
SALGTSGGQQETQY TRBV20-1
ASSFGDAGEQY TRBV27
ASSLDSIAGGLEQF TRBV11-3
ASRAGGSPLH TRBV5-1
ASSLVAGDDTQY TRBV5-1
SVDAVGEGFRGYT TRBV29-1
ASSQGAGSTEAF TRBV7-9
ASRTVGAFRTQY TRBV12-3/TRBV12-4
ASSPPGTRVNNEQF TRBV18
ASSGAGERTGELF TRBV7-6
SARDHRDNSPLH TRBV20-1
ASSPDRDYGYT TRBV2
ASSFPGRPDTQY TRBV12-3/TRBV12-4